These T cell receptor beta chains were read from a single sample in a study of blood T cell repertoires in COVID-19. The table came from immunoSEQ multiplex PCR; TCRdb's copy has only in-frame clones and leaves some out. The sample holds about 360,000 clones, around 87% seen once. The sequenced sample was PBMCs or T cells enriched from blood (not recorded which). Receptors were obtained from a man aged 35-49 years in a cohort exposed to, infected with or recovered from COVID-19 (not recorded which). The CDR3 runs from the conserved cysteine through the conserved F or W. D genes are given only for firm matches. A row's size may be missing; if present it is once, few, many or a size class.

CDR3 length: 14
clone size: NA
J gene: TRBJ1-2
D gene: TRBD1
V gene: TRBV5-1
CDR3 DNA: TGCGCCAGCAGCCCTGGACAGGACTACTATGGCTACACCTTC
CDR3 protein: CASSPGQDYYGYTF

CDR3 length: 14
clone size: NA
J gene: TRBJ1-6
D gene: TRBD1
V gene: TRBV27
CDR3 DNA: TGTGCCAGCAGCAGACAGGGCCCCAATTCACCCCTCCACTTT
CDR3 protein: CASSRQGPNSPLHF

CDR3 length: 15
clone size: NA
J gene: TRBJ1-3
D gene: NA
V gene: TRBV7-9
CDR3 DNA: TGTGCCAGCAGCTTGGACATCAGCCTCGGAAACACCATATATTTT
CDR3 protein: CASSLDISLGNTIYF

CDR3 length: 15
clone size: once
J gene: TRBJ2-6
D gene: NA
V gene: TRBV6-5
CDR3 DNA: TGTGCCAGCAGTTACGGGTCTCTCGGGACCAACGTCCTGACTTTC
CDR3 protein: CASSYGSLGTNVLTF

CDR3 length: 17
clone size: NA
J gene: TRBJ2-1
D gene: TRBD2
V gene: TRBV7-9
CDR3 DNA: TGTGCCAGCAGCTTAGTAGCGGGAGAAGGGGTTTACAATGAGCAGTTCTTC
CDR3 protein: CASSLVAGEGVYNEQFF

CDR3 length: 16
clone size: NA
J gene: TRBJ2-3
D gene: NA
V gene: TRBV1
CDR3 DNA: TGCACCAGCAGCCAAGCACCGGGAGACGGCACAGATACGCAGTATTTT
CDR3 protein: CTSSQAPGDGTDTQYF

CDR3 length: 16
clone size: NA
J gene: TRBJ2-1
D gene: TRBD2
V gene: TRBV7-9
CDR3 DNA: TGTGCCAGCAGCTTAGCCGCCGGGACTAGTCTATTTGAGCAGTTCTTC
CDR3 protein: CASSLAAGTSLFEQFF

CDR3 length: 14
clone size: NA
J gene: TRBJ2-7
D gene: NA
V gene: TRBV7-6
CDR3 DNA: TGTGCCAGCACCTTAGAGGGTCAGGGCTACGAGCAGTACTTC
CDR3 protein: CASTLEGQGYEQYF

CDR3 length: 16
clone size: NA
J gene: TRBJ1-5
D gene: TRBD1
V gene: TRBV18
CDR3 DNA: TGTGCCAGCTCACCACCGGGACAGGGCGTTCTGCAGCCCCAGCATTTT
CDR3 protein: CASSPPGQGVLQPQHF

CDR3 length: 15
clone size: once
J gene: TRBJ1-5
D gene: NA
V gene: TRBV28
CDR3 DNA: TGTGCCAGCAGTTTGGAGACAGGAGGCAATCAGCCCCAGCATTTT
CDR3 protein: CASSLETGGNQPQHF

CDR3 length: 11
clone size: NA
J gene: TRBJ2-7
D gene: NA
V gene: TRBV20-1
CDR3 DNA: TGCAGTGCTCAGACAGCCTACGAGCAGTACTTC
CDR3 protein: CSAQTAYEQYF

CDR3 length: 15
clone size: NA
J gene: TRBJ1-1
D gene: NA
V gene: TRBV5-6
CDR3 DNA: TGTGCCAGCAGCACCCTTCGGGGGTCCGGAATTGAAGCTTTCTTT
CDR3 protein: CASSTLRGSGIEAFF

CDR3 length: 19
clone size: NA
J gene: TRBJ1-4
D gene: TRBD1
V gene: TRBV4-1
CDR3 DNA: TGCGCCAGCAGCCAAGAAATAGGGGACAGGGGGAGGCCGGATGAAAAACTGTTTTTT
CDR3 protein: CASSQEIGDRGRPDEKLFF

CDR3 length: 13
clone size: once
J gene: TRBJ1-3
D gene: TRBD1
V gene: TRBV27
CDR3 DNA: TGTGCCAGCAAGACAGGGGCTGGAAACACCATATATTTT
CDR3 protein: CASKTGAGNTIYF

CDR3 length: 19
clone size: NA
J gene: TRBJ1-2
D gene: TRBD1
V gene: TRBV4-1
CDR3 DNA: TGCGCCAGCAGCCCAGTATTGATCCTTCCGGGACAGGGTGCCTATGGCTACACCTTC
CDR3 protein: CASSPVLILPGQGAYGYTF

CDR3 length: 15
clone size: NA
J gene: TRBJ2-1
D gene: TRBD2
V gene: TRBV9
CDR3 DNA: TGTGCCAGCAGCGTAGGAGCTAGCGGAAGGAATGAGCAGTTCTTC
CDR3 protein: CASSVGASGRNEQFF

CDR3 length: 14
clone size: NA
J gene: TRBJ1-1
D gene: NA
V gene: TRBV28
CDR3 DNA: TGTGCCAGCAGTGAACCCCGGGATCCCCGGACCGCTTTCTTT
CDR3 protein: CASSEPRDPRTAFF

CDR3 length: 11
clone size: NA
J gene: TRBJ1-4
D gene: NA
V gene: TRBV7-9
CDR3 DNA: TGTGCCAGCAGCTTAGGAACCACTCTGTTTTTT
CDR3 protein: CASSLGTTLFF

CDR3 length: 16
clone size: NA
J gene: TRBJ1-6
D gene: TRBD1
V gene: TRBV10-2
CDR3 DNA: TGCGCCAGCAGCCCTGGACAGGGGTGGCATAATTCACCCCTCCACTTT
CDR3 protein: CASSPGQGWHNSPLHF

CDR3 length: 19
clone size: NA
J gene: TRBJ2-3
D gene: TRBD2
V gene: TRBV7-2
CDR3 DNA: TGTGCCAGCAGCTTAGTTAGCATCGTGTTAGCGGGAGTTGGAGATACGCAGTATTTT
CDR3 protein: CASSLVSIVLAGVGDTQYF

CDR3 length: 19
clone size: NA
J gene: TRBJ2-3
D gene: TRBD2
V gene: TRBV4-2
CDR3 DNA: TGTGCCAGCAGCCAACGGGGACTAGCCCGGGATCTTAGCACAGATACGCAGTATTTT
CDR3 protein: CASSQRGLARDLSTDTQYF

CDR3 length: 16
clone size: NA
J gene: TRBJ2-6
D gene: TRBD1
V gene: TRBV18
CDR3 DNA: TGTGCCAGCTCCAGGGACAGGGATCCTGGGGCCAACGTCCTGACTTTC
CDR3 protein: CASSRDRDPGANVLTF

CDR3 length: 12
clone size: NA
J gene: TRBJ2-7
D gene: NA
V gene: TRBV5-5
CDR3 DNA: TGTGCCAGCAGCTTGGTGCGGAACGAGCAGTACTTC
CDR3 protein: CASSLVRNEQYF

CDR3 length: 13
clone size: NA
J gene: TRBJ1-5
D gene: NA
V gene: TRBV9
CDR3 DNA: TGTGCCAGCAGCTCACGACTTAATCAGCCCCAGCATTTT
CDR3 protein: CASSSRLNQPQHF

CDR3 length: 15
clone size: once
J gene: TRBJ1-4
D gene: NA
V gene: TRBV21-1
CDR3 DNA: TGTGCCAGCAGCCTCCGGGACAGGCCTCGGGAAAAACTGTTTTTT
CDR3 protein: CASSLRDRPREKLFF

CDR3 length: 15
clone size: NA
J gene: TRBJ1-5
D gene: TRBD1
V gene: TRBV18
CDR3 DNA: TGTGCCAGCTCACCGGGACAGGGTAGATATCAGCCCCAGCATTTT
CDR3 protein: CASSPGQGRYQPQHF

CDR3 length: 16
clone size: NA
J gene: TRBJ1-4
D gene: TRBD1
V gene: TRBV4-1
CDR3 DNA: TGCGCCAGCAGCCAAGGGCCGGGACAGGGGGGCGAAAAACTGTTTTTT
CDR3 protein: CASSQGPGQGGEKLFF

CDR3 length: 15
clone size: once
J gene: TRBJ1-4
D gene: NA
V gene: TRBV3-1/TRBV3-2
CDR3 DNA: TGTGCCAGCAGCCTGAGGACCCCCGGAGGTGAAAAACTGTTTTTT
CDR3 protein: CASSLRTPGGEKLFF

CDR3 length: 14
clone size: NA
J gene: TRBJ2-1
D gene: NA
V gene: TRBV20-1
CDR3 DNA: TGCAGTGCTAGTGGGGGACTCAACTACAATGAGCAGTTCTTC
CDR3 protein: CSASGGLNYNEQFF

CDR3 length: 15
clone size: NA
J gene: TRBJ1-2
D gene: TRBD1
V gene: TRBV19
CDR3 DNA: TGTGCCAGTACCACGACAGGGGTTTCTAACTATGGCTACACCTTC
CDR3 protein: CASTTTGVSNYGYTF

CDR3 length: 14
clone size: NA
J gene: TRBJ1-4
D gene: NA
V gene: TRBV6-5
CDR3 DNA: TGTGCCAGCAGTTCAAGGGGGTTAGGTGAAAAACTGTTTTTT
CDR3 protein: CASSSRGLGEKLFF